This T cell receptor (beta chain) came from a study of blood T cell repertoires in COVID-19. Looking at the study overall: Spain, Italy and the United States supplied samples that represented acute and convalescent COVID-19.

Data came from immunoSEQ multiplex PCR; TCRdb stores just in-frame clones and leaves some out. The sample holds about 310,000 clones; 90% are singletons and the top ten take approximately 4.5%. Adults between roughly 18 and 90 years of age took part from about 24 US areas. This CDR3 has 20 residues. With V trimmed by 3 bases and J by 4 bases, 20 bases remained unmatched. In germline, CDR1 is LGHDT, CDR2 YNNKEL (reference sequence). V and J are TRBV3-1 (or the pseudogene TRBV3-2) and TRBJ2-1; TRBD2 aligns across 8 bases. The sequenced sample consisted of PBMCs or T cells enriched from blood (not recorded which). This receptor was taken from a woman between 18 and 30 years old with acute COVID-19. CDR3 in DNA: TGTGCCAGCAGCCATCCTACCCGTAGCGGGACCCCGGAGGGATACAATGAGCAGTTCTTC. This gives the protein CASSHPTRSGTPEGYNEQFF.